The entry below gives a single T cell receptor beta chain sequence along with its context. The record originates from a study of blood T cell repertoires in COVID-19. Looking at the study overall: Samples came from the United States, Italy and Spain, spanning acute and convalescent COVID-19.

The method was immunoSEQ multiplex PCR; TCRdb's version includes in-frame clones alone and lacks a portion of them. Here the sample spans around 230,000 clones, roughly 85% being singletons. The sample taken for sequencing was peripheral blood. This TCR derives from a man in his forties or fifties with COVID-19, enrolled during active disease.

The CDR3 protein is CASSSGQGRVETQYF. CDR3 nucleotides: TGCGCCAGCAGCTCAGGACAGGGGAGGGTAGAGACCCAGTACTTC. V and J are TRBV5-1 and TRBJ2-5, with TRBD1 matching over 9 bases. V was clipped by 3 bases and J by 4 bases; unmatched bases: 7. The CDR3 has 15 residues. The germline gives CDR1 SGHRS, CDR2 YFSETQ.